This T cell receptor beta chain was identified in a study of blood T cell repertoires in COVID-19. V lost 1 base and J lost 4; bases outside the gene matches: 6. Germline values: CDR1 LGHNA, CDR2 YSLEER. This CDR3 is built from 15 residues. The assay was immunoSEQ multiplex PCR, and TCRdb's table has in-frame clones only and misses some. The sample holds around 280,000 clones; approximately 86% are singletons and the top ten take over 1%. V gene TRBV4-3 combines with J gene TRBJ1-2, with TRBD1 matching 7 bases. The clonotype originates from a man in his sixties or seventies with acute or convalescent COVID-19. The sample was peripheral blood. For the CDR3, the DNA is TGCGCCAGCAGCCAAGGGACAGGAGGACCCTATGGCTACACCTTC. Its translation is CASSQGTGGPYGYTF.